One TCR beta chain is described in this entry. This entry belongs to a study of T cell changes during pregnancy in multiple sclerosis. CDR1 and CDR2 from the germline V gene are LNHDA and SQIVND (reference sequence). The CDR3 has 14 amino acids. The germline V and J ends were trimmed by 4 bases and 3 bases, with 13 bases remaining between them. This table comes from immunoSEQ multiplex PCR, and its TCRdb copy is limited to in-frame clones, with some not included. The table shows 50,000 or so clones, with roughly 90% occurring only once. V gene TRBV19 combines with J gene TRBJ2-7; unclear D gene. The source material was CD4+ T cells from peripheral blood mononuclear cells, sampled after pregnancy. The receptor was isolated from a female donor with multiple sclerosis, enrolled in a pregnancy study. CDR3 amino acids: CASSKEISVYEQYF. The CDR3 coding sequence is TGTGCCAGTAGTAAAGAGATCTCGGTCTACGAGCAGTACTTC.